The TCR beta chain described here comes from a study of persistence of HIV-infected CD4 T cells. This was the immunoSEQ version 4 assay in survey mode. Assay used: immunoSEQ multiplex PCR; TCRdb lists only in-frame clones, some missing. This table holds some 28,000 clones, roughly four fifths found once. The V end lost 4 bases, the J end lost 0 bases, and 7 bases lay between the germline ends. Germline lookup yields CDR1 MGHDK and CDR2 SYGVNS. CDR3 length equals 14 residues. In regard to this clone: What it recognizes is unknown.

Lysates of CMV-infected fibroblasts at around 9.9 ug/mL stimulated these cells. CD40L/CD69 double-negative CD45RO-high memory CD4+ T cells were collected. Donors had CD4+ T cell counts above 400 cells/uL and were CMV-seropositive. This sequence was found in an adult man with HIV who was CMV-seropositive. The chain couples TRBV25-1 to TRBJ1-3; D is ambiguous. Material: CD4+ T cells sorted from PBMCs after approximately 20-hour stimulation, obtained from a patient who received antiretroviral therapy. The CDR3 DNA is TGTGCCAGCAGTGCGACGATCTCTGGAAACACCATATATTTT. It encodes CASSATISGNTIYF.